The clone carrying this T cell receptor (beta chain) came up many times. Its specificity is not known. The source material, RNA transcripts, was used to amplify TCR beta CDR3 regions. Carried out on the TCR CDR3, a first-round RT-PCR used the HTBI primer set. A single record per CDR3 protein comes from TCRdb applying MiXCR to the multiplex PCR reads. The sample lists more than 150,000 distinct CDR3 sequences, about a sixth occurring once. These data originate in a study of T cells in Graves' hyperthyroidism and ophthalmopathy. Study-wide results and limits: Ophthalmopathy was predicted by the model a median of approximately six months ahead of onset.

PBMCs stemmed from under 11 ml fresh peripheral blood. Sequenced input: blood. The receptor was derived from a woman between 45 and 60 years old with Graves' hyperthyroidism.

The CDR3 DNA sequence: TGTGCCAGCAGCTTAGGAGGATCGGCATTTGATACGCAGTATTTT. Translated: CASSLGGSAFDTQYF. This sequence joins TRBV11-3 and TRBJ2-3; D gene uncertain. This CDR3 region has 15 residues. CDR1 SGHNT and CDR2 YENEEA come from the germline V gene. The ends were cut back, 1 base at V and 6 bases at J, with 14 bases in the middle.